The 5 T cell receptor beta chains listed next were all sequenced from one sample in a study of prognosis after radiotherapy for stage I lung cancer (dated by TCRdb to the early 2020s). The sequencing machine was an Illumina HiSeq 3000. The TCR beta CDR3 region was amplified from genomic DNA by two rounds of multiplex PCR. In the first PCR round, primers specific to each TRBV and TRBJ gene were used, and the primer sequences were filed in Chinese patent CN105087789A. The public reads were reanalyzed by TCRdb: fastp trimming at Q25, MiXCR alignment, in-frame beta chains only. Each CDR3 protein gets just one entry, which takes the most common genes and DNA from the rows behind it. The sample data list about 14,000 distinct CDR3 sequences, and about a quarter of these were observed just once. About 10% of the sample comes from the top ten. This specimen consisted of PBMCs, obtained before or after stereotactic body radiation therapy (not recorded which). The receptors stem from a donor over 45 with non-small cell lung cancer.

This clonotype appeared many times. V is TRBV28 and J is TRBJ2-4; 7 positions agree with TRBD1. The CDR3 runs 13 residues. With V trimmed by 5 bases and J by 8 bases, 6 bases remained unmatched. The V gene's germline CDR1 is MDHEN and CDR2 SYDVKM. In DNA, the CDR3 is TGTGCCAGCAGTCACGACAGGGCTGACATTCAGTACTTC. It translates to CASSHDRADIQYF. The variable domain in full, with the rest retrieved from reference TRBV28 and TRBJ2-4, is DVKVTQSSRYLVKRTGEKVFLECVQDMDHENMFWYRQDPGLGLRLIYFSYDVKMKEKGDIPEGYSVSREKKERFSLILESASTNQTSMYLCASSHDRADIQYFGAGTRLSVL.

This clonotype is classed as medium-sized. In nucleotides, the CDR3 is TGTGCCAGCAGCCAAAAGGACGAGCAGTACTTC. Translated: CASSQKDEQYF. The chain is built from TRBV3-1 and TRBJ2-7; D uncertain. Germline lookup yields CDR1 LGHDT and CDR2 YNNKEL (reference sequence). This CDR3 spans 11 amino acids. Trimming took off 2 bases at V and 5 bases at J, with 4 bases between the two ends.

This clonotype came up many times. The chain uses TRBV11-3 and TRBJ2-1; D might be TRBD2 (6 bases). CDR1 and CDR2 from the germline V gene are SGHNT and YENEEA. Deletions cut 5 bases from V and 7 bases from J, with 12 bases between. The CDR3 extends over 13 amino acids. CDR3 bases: TGTGCCAGCAGCATAATGGCGGGAAATGAGCAGTTCTTC. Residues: CASSIMAGNEQFF.

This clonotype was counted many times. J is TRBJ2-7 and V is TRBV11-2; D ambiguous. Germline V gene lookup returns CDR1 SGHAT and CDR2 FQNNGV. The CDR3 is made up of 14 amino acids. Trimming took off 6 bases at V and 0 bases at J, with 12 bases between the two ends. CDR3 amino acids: CASRRLQSSYEQYF. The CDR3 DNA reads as TGTGCCAGCAGGCGGCTTCAAAGCTCCTACGAGCAGTACTTC.

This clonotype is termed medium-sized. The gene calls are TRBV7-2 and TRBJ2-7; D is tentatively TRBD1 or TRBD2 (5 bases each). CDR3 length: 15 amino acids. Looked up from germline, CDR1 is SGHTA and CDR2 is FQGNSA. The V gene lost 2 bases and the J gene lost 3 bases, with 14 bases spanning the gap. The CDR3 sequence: CASSLRLQAFYEQYF. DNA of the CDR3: TGTGCCAGCAGCTTAAGACTACAGGCGTTCTACGAGCAGTACTTC.